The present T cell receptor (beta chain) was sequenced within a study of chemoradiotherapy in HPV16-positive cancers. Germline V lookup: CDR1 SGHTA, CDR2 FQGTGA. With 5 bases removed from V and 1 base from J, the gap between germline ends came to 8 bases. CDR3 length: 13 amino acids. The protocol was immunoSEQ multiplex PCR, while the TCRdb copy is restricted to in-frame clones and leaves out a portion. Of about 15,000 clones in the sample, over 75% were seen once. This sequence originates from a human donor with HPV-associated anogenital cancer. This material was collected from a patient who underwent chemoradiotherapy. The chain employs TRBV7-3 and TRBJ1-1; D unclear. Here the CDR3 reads CASSLSGNTEAFF. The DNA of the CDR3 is TGTGCCAGCAGCCTCAGCGGGAACACTGAAGCTTTCTTT.